Following are 25 T cell receptor beta chains from one sample sequenced in a study of blood T cell repertoires in COVID-19. Method: immunoSEQ multiplex PCR; TCRdb's copy keeps in-frame clones and lacks some. Here the sample spans 540,000 or so clones, approximately 91% being singletons. Input material: peripheral blood. These receptors all come from a woman between 50 and 59 years old with COVID-19, enrolled during active disease.

V gene TRBV2 combines with J gene TRBJ1-2; 7 bases are shared with TRBD1. Germline CDR1 reads SNHLY; CDR2 reads FYNNEI. The V gene end was trimmed by 10 bases and the J gene end by 3 bases; junction bases not matched to a gene: 23. CDR3 size: 18 residues. CDR3 coding DNA: TGTGCCACCCTAGAGGGTGGGGAAAACAGGGGATACTACTATGGCTACACCTTC. This encodes CATLEGGENRGYYYGYTF.

The table lists this clone with a count of one. The chain combines TRBV19 with TRBJ1-5; 12 positions match TRBD1. CDR1 is LNHDA, CDR2 SQIVND, per germline (reference sequence). After removal of 0 bases from V and 6 bases from J, the junction contained 3 bases not matched to a gene. The CDR3 has 16 amino acids. The CDR3 spells CASSIDGTGGLQPQHF. In nucleotides, the CDR3 is TGTGCCAGTAGTATAGACGGGACAGGGGGCCTTCAGCCCCAGCATTTT.

The chain has TRBV10-3 and TRBJ1-2; D ambiguous. This CDR3 contains 13 residues. Looked up from germline, CDR1 is ENHRY and CDR2 is SYGVKD. Trimming shortened V by 0 bases and J by 8 bases, and 10 bases separated the two germline ends. The CDR3 reads CAISESGSHGYTF. Written as DNA, the CDR3 is TGTGCCATCAGTGAGTCGGGCAGCCACGGCTACACCTTC.

The chain carries TRBV10-3 and TRBJ1-1; TRBD1 matches at 10 bases. The ends lost 8 bases at V and 6 bases at J; junction bases unmatched: 6. Germline-derived CDR1 and CDR2 are ENHRY and SYGVKD. The CDR3 spans 13 residues. Here the CDR3 reads CAIQTGGEAEAFF. The DNA for the CDR3 is TGTGCCATCCAGACAGGGGGCGAGGCTGAAGCTTTCTTT.

The gene calls are TRBV4-1 and TRBJ1-2; tentatively, D is TRBD1 (5 bases). The CDR3 contains 15 residues. V gave up 4 bases and J gave up 8 bases, with 20 bases separating them. The germline V gene has CDR1 MGHRA and CDR2 YSYEKL. The CDR3 spells CASSPIGGPTRGYTF. The CDR3 bases are TGCGCCAGCAGCCCCATCGGGGGTCCCACACGGGGCTACACCTTC.

The chain links TRBV11-3 to TRBJ1-4; D call uncertain. Looked up from germline, CDR1 is SGHNT and CDR2 is YENEEA. V gave up 10 bases and J gave up 8 bases, with 17 bases separating them. CDR3 length: 13 residues. The CDR3 nucleotides read TGTGCCAAATTTTGCGGAAAATTGGAAAAACTGTTTTTT. It codes for CAKFCGKLEKLFF.

The J gene is TRBJ2-7, the V gene TRBV12-3 or TRBV12-4; weak D call: TRBD2 (5 bases). V lost 5 bases and J 2 bases, leaving 7 bases between the germline ends. The CDR3 is 12 amino acids. The CDR3 sequence: CASSRDPYEQYF. The CDR3 DNA follows: TGTGCCAGCAGTCGGGATCCCTACGAGCAGTACTTC.

CDR3 loop: CASSQGGGWTEAFF. In DNA form, the CDR3 reads TGCGCCAGCAGCCAAGGCGGGGGGTGGACTGAAGCTTTCTTT. V is TRBV4-1 and J is TRBJ1-1; maybe TRBD1 (5 bases). This CDR3 spans 14 amino acids. V lost 1 base and J lost 5, with 11 bases in between. Germline V CDR1 and CDR2: MGHRA, YSYEKL.

This chain links TRBV3-1 (or the pseudogene TRBV3-2) with TRBJ1-6, with 10 bases that match TRBD1. Germline assignment: CDR1 LGHDT and CDR2 YNNKEL (reference sequence). Trimming at V came to 3 bases and at J to 10 bases, leaving 6 bases not matched to a gene. The CDR3 has 15 residues. Here the CDR3 DNA reads TGTGCCAGCAGCCAGTGGACAGGGGGAAAATCACCCCTCCACTTT. It codes for CASSQWTGGKSPLHF.

The rearrangement joins TRBV27 to TRBJ2-1; 11 bases are a match to TRBD2. V lost 5 bases, J lost 0 bases, and 9 bases stayed unmatched. The CDR3 sequence is 18 residues long. CDR1 is MNHEY and CDR2 is SMNVEV in the germline V gene (reference sequence). Written as DNA, the CDR3 is TGTGCCAGCAGTACCGGGACTAGCGGCATGAGCTCCTACAATGAGCAGTTCTTC. Protein sequence: CASSTGTSGMSSYNEQFF.

About this clone: Other DNA sequences within the sample encode an identical CDR3. This chain joins TRBV27 and TRBJ1-1; D may be TRBD1 (5 bases). Per germline, CDR1 MNHEY and CDR2 SMNVEV (reference sequence). The CDR3 loop spans 12 amino acids. Trimming shortened V by 6 bases and J by 4 bases, and 9 bases separated the two germline ends. The CDR3 sequence: CASRTGGTEAFF. The CDR3 region has the DNA TGTGCCAGCAGAACAGGTGGCACTGAAGCTTTCTTT.

The V and J genes are TRBV4-2 and TRBJ1-2; perhaps TRBD1 as D (5 bases). The CDR3 contains 17 residues. Germline V lookup: CDR1 LGHNA, CDR2 YNFKEQ. Trimming took 0 bases from V and 6 from J, leaving 20 bases between them. The CDR3 coding sequence is TGTGCCAGCAGCCAAGATAAGGCCGCGGGGGAAGTGCATGGCTACACCTTC. Its protein product is CASSQDKAAGEVHGYTF.

This clone was recorded once. CDR3 nucleotides: TGTGCCAGCAGCCTCCTGACCGGGACAGGGGATGGCTACACCTTC. This gives the protein CASSLLTGTGDGYTF. The chain joins TRBV4-2 to TRBJ1-2; 10 bases map to TRBD1. Per the germline V gene, CDR1 is LGHNA and CDR2 is YNFKEQ. J was trimmed by 6 bases and V by 4 bases; bases with no gene match: 8. The CDR3 length is 15 residues.

The J gene is TRBJ1-2, the V gene TRBV27; TRBD1 is a possible D gene (5 bases). Germline lookup yields CDR1 MNHEY and CDR2 SMNVEV (reference sequence). The CDR3 is made up of 13 amino acids. V was clipped by 6 bases and J by 2 bases, with 10 bases between them. The CDR3 region has the DNA TGTGCCAGCAGATCAGGGCCGAACTATGGCTACACCTTC. This translates into CASRSGPNYGYTF.

The chain combines TRBV19 with TRBJ2-3; 8 positions agree with TRBD1. The CDR3 totals 17 residues. Germline V lookup: CDR1 LNHDA, CDR2 SQIVND (reference sequence). J lost 4 bases, V lost 3 bases, and 12 bases had no gene match. The DNA for the CDR3 is TGTGCCAGTAGTATCGTGGTCGCAGGGGGCGGCCCAGATACGCAGTATTTT. This sequence encodes CASSIVVAGGGPDTQYF.

The chain employs TRBV4-2 and TRBJ2-2, with a weak D call TRBD2 (6 bases). V dropped 1 base and J dropped 6 bases, with 9 bases sitting between them. CDR1 and CDR2 from the germline V gene are LGHNA and YNFKEQ. The CDR3 totals 14 residues. The CDR3 region has the DNA TGTGCCAGCAGCCAAGGTCCGGGGGCCGGGGAGCTGTTTTTT. Translation gives CASSQGPGAGELFF.

The V and J genes are TRBV30 and TRBJ1-2; D is possibly TRBD1 (5 bases). The CDR3 loop spans 14 amino acids. Germline-derived CDR1 and CDR2 are GTSNPN and SVGIG (reference sequence). Trimming took 2 bases from V and 6 from J, leaving 16 bases between them. DNA of the CDR3: TGTGCCTGGAGTACCGCACCAGGGTGGAATGGCTACACCTTC. Translated: CAWSTAPGWNGYTF.

This rearrangement joins TRBV28 to TRBJ1-2; perhaps TRBD1 as D (6 bases). Germline V gene lookup returns CDR1 MDHEN and CDR2 SYDVKM. This CDR3 is built from 16 residues. The V gene lost 4 bases and the J gene lost 3 bases, with 18 bases spanning the gap. In DNA, the CDR3 is TGTGCCAGCAGTTCCAGGGTACCCGCAGGGGACTATGGCTACACCTTC. Translated: CASSSRVPAGDYGYTF.

The rearrangement joins TRBV28 to TRBJ1-5; D may be TRBD1 (5 bases). The CDR3 extends over 13 amino acids. V dropped 8 bases and J dropped 3 bases, with 11 bases sitting between them. Germline CDR1 MDHEN, CDR2 SYDVKM. For the CDR3, the DNA is TGTGCCAGCCAGGGTATAGTCAATCAGCCCCAGCATTTT. Encoded protein: CASQGIVNQPQHF.

V gene TRBV3-1 (or the pseudogene TRBV3-2) combines with J gene TRBJ1-4; 10 bases are shared with TRBD1. Germline V gene data show CDR1 as LGHDT and CDR2 as YNNKEL (reference sequence). With V trimmed by 2 bases and J by 8 bases, 5 bases remained unmatched. The CDR3 spans 15 residues. CDR3: CASSQSDRGSEKLFF. Written as DNA, the CDR3 is TGTGCCAGCAGCCAATCGGACAGGGGGTCCGAAAAACTGTTTTTT.

The V and J genes are TRBV9 and TRBJ2-7; 9 nucleotides match TRBD2. Trimming cost V 2 bases and J 3 bases; bases outside gene matches: 9. Per germline, CDR1 SGDLS and CDR2 YYNGEE. The CDR3 covers 16 residues. This CDR3 is CASSVGGGGPDYEQYF. The CDR3 coding sequence is TGTGCCAGCAGCGTCGGCGGGGGGGGCCCTGACTACGAGCAGTACTTC.

V is TRBV4-1 and J is TRBJ2-5; TRBD2 matches at 13 bases. J was trimmed by 5 bases and V by 0 bases; bases with no gene match: 9. Germline V CDR1 and CDR2: MGHRA, YSYEKL. CDR3 length: 18 residues. This chain's CDR3 is CASSQDKRTSGGGETQYF. The CDR3 bases are TGCGCCAGCAGCCAAGATAAGAGGACTAGCGGGGGTGGGGAGACCCAGTACTTC.

The chain employs TRBV9 and TRBJ1-2, with 10 bases that match TRBD1. V shed 1 base, J shed 7 bases, and the junction held 10 bases outside the gene matches. The CDR3 is 16 amino acids. Germline assignment: CDR1 SGDLS and CDR2 YYNGEE. CDR3 DNA: TGTGCCAGCAGCGTAACCCCCGGGACAGGGGTTGGTGGCTACACCTTC. It translates to CASSVTPGTGVGGYTF. The full variable domain, its missing parts supplied by reference TRBV9 and TRBJ1-2, is DSGVTQTPKHLITATGQRVTLRCSPRSGDLSVYWYQQSLDQGLQFLIQYYNGEERAKGNILERFSAQQFPDLHSELNLSSLELGDSALYFCASSVTPGTGVGGYTFGSGTRLTVV.

This clone was observed a few times. The chain has TRBV18 and TRBJ2-7; 8 nucleotides align to TRBD1. This CDR3 is built from 15 residues. Unmatched junction bases numbered 7, after V lost 3 bases and J lost 3 bases. Germline V gene sequence: CDR1 KGHSH, CDR2 LQKENI. CDR3: CASSPGQGWFYEQYF. Here the CDR3 DNA reads TGTGCCAGCTCACCCGGACAGGGTTGGTTCTACGAGCAGTACTTC.

This clone occurred a few times. This rearrangement joins TRBV9 to TRBJ1-6; 7 bases are shared with TRBD1. CDR3 length equals 13 residues. The V and J ends lost 3 bases and 6 bases, in that order; junction bases with no gene match: 0. The V gene's germline CDR1 is SGDLS and CDR2 YYNGEE. The CDR3 spells CASSGDSNSPLHF. The DNA of the CDR3 is TGTGCCAGCAGCGGGGACAGTAATTCACCCCTCCACTTT.